This TCR beta chain is from a study of control samples from healthy donors and cancer patients. The CDR3 runs to 16 residues. Germline CDR1 is SGDLS and CDR2 is YYNGEE. The ends lost 0 bases at V and 2 bases at J; junction bases unmatched: 1. Sequencing was performed with immunoSEQ multiplex PCR; in TCRdb, only in-frame clones are kept and a portion is missing. The repertoire holds some 410,000 clones, with around 90% as singletons. Source material: PBMCs. The clonotype originates from a man aged 35 to 55 with head and neck cancer. The chain has TRBV9 and TRBJ2-5; 13 nucleotides line up with TRBD2. Here the CDR3 DNA reads TGTGCCAGCAGCGTAGGGACTAGCGGGGGACAAGAGACCCAGTACTTC. Protein product: CASSVGTSGGQETQYF.